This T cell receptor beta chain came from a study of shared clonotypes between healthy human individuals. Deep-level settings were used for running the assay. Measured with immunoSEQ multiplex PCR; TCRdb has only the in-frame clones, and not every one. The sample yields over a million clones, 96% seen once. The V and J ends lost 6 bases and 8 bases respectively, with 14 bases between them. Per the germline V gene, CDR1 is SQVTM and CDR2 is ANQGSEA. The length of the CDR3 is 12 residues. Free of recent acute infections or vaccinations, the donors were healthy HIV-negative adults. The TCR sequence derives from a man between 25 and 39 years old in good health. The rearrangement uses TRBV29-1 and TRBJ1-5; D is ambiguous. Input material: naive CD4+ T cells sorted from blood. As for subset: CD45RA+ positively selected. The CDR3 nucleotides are TGCAGCGTAACCGACGGGAGAGAGCCCCAGCATTTT. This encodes CSVTDGREPQHF.